This TCR beta chain was obtained from a study of blood T cells in healthy people across ages. General study findings and limits: Changes in expanded clonotypes were possibly confounded, as the CMV status of donors was unknown. Donors of long life had a larger count of naive CD4+ cells and greater diversity than aged donors. Without sorted subsets, naive and antigen-experienced compartments could not be conclusively compared.

Isolation per sample recovered at least 7 million PBMCs. On this clonotype itself: Its antigen is unknown.

Alongside a J-beta primer mix, a sample-barcoded 5' primer served in a second PCR lasting roughly 6 to 11 cycles. Each CDR3 protein is one row after TCRdb ran MiXCR on the 5' RACE reads. The sample lists 850,000 to 1,300,000 distinct CDR3 sequences, 45% occurring once. The V segment lost 3 bases and the J segment 3 bases; nucleotides outside the gene matches: 7. Germline V gene lookup returns CDR1 SGDLS and CDR2 YYNGEE. This CDR3 comprises 15 residues. This chain uses TRBV9 with TRBJ2-5, with 8 positions matching TRBD2. The TCR originated in a woman aged 55-75 years in good health. The sample comprised blood. The CDR3: CASSGTSGRKETQYF. As DNA, the CDR3 is TGTGCCAGCAGCGGTACTAGCGGCCGGAAAGAGACCCAGTACTTC.